The sequence of this T cell receptor (beta chain) was determined in a study of T cell repertoires in cytomegalovirus infection. This clonotype appeared many times. A single record per CDR3 protein comes from TCRdb applying MiXCR to the reads. The table records some 270,000 distinct CDR3 sequences, 15% to 20% of them present only once. This CDR3 has 13 amino acids. The V end was cut by 5 bases, the J end by 3 bases, with 10 bases between. Germline CDR1 SGHTA, CDR2 FQGNSA. This sequence was found in a human donor in good health (CMV status not recorded). Some clones in this sample may be carry-over from other donors' samples. Material for sequencing was CD8+ T cells from PBMCs. This rearrangement joins TRBV7-2 to TRBJ1-2; no clear D. The CDR3 loop is CASSPTVYYGYTF. CDR3 nucleotide sequence: TGTGCCAGCAGCCCAACAGTGTACTATGGCTACACCTTC.